The rows below give T cell receptor beta chains drawn from one sample of a study of T-cell reconstitution after alpha-beta-depleted transplantation in children. TCRdb reprocessed the PCR reads via MiXCR and lists one record per CDR3 protein. The data hold about 610,000 distinct CDR3 sequences, with about 10% observed a single time. The sequenced sample was PBMCs from the stem cell graft donor, obtained from the stem cell graft. Every receptor here comes from a human donor who donated a stem cell graft to a child with acute myeloid leukemia. Both conserved end residues are part of each CDR3. The D gene is left open where the match is weak. For some rows the clone size is stated as once, few or many, or as a class when expanded; others skip it.

TRBV6-2/TRBV6-3,TRBJ2-1,many,TRBD2,19,CASSYLQRGSDLFYNEQFF,TGTGCCAGCAGTTACTTACAGCGGGGGTCCGACCTTTTTTACAATGAGCAGTTCTTC
TRBV4-2,TRBJ2-2,few,NA,15,CASSPSTGAGGELFF,TGTGCCAGCAGCCCAAGCACGGGGGCGGGCGGGGAGCTGTTTTTT
TRBV30,TRBJ1-5,few,NA,13,CAWSRQGDQPQHF,TGTGCCTGGAGTCGTCAGGGTGATCAGCCCCAGCATTTT
TRBV6-1,TRBJ2-1,many,NA,15,CASTRAASSYNEQFF,TGTGCCAGCACCAGAGCTGCCAGCTCCTACAATGAGCAGTTCTTC
TRBV24-1,TRBJ2-7,NA,NA,14,CATSDWGASYEQYF,TGTGCCACCAGTGATTGGGGGGCCTCCTACGAGCAGTACTTC
TRBV27,TRBJ2-2,NA,NA,12,CASRTWAGELFF,TGTGCCAGCAGGACATGGGCCGGGGAGCTGTTTTTT
TRBV6-5,TRBJ2-7,many,TRBD1,15,CASSYTPGQGGEQYF,TGTGCCAGCAGTTACACCCCGGGACAGGGAGGCGAGCAGTACTTC
TRBV5-1,TRBJ2-1,few,NA,16,CASSLAAGLGYNEQFF,TGCGCCAGCAGCTTGGCCGCTGGACTGGGATACAATGAGCAGTTCTTC
TRBV28,TRBJ1-4,many,NA,14,CASSFRGRTRGMFF,TGTGCCAGCAGTTTCCGCGGACGGACCCGGGGAATGTTTTTT
TRBV5-6,TRBJ1-2,many,TRBD1,14,CASSSGQSNYGYTF,TGTGCCAGCAGTTCGGGACAGTCTAACTATGGCTACACCTTC
TRBV11-2,TRBJ2-1,NA,TRBD2,18,CASSQRGGSGRAGNEQFF,TGTGCCAGCAGCCAACGGGGCGGTAGCGGGAGGGCCGGGAATGAGCAGTTCTTC
TRBV6-5,TRBJ1-2,NA,NA,14,CASRYRTGNYGYTF,TGTGCCAGCCGGTATCGAACAGGAAACTATGGCTACACCTTC
TRBV10-3,TRBJ2-7,many,NA,13,CAISERGLWEQYF,TGTGCCATCAGTGAGAGGGGGTTATGGGAGCAGTACTTC
TRBV7-2,TRBJ1-6,NA,TRBD1,16,CASSSGGGQGNSPLHF,TGTGCCAGCAGCTCGGGGGGGGGACAGGGTAATTCACCCCTCCACTTT
TRBV11-2,TRBJ2-5,NA,NA,15,CASSSEGTAQETQYF,TGTGCCAGCAGCTCCGAAGGGACGGCCCAAGAGACCCAGTACTTC
TRBV6-5,TRBJ2-1,NA,NA,17,CASSSRVWGWANNEQFF,TGTGCCAGCAGTTCCCGGGTCTGGGGGTGGGCTAACAATGAGCAGTTCTTC
TRBV6-1,TRBJ2-1,many,TRBD2,15,CASRLTSGSTNEQFF,TGTGCCAGCAGACTAACTAGCGGGAGTACGAATGAGCAGTTCTTC
TRBV6-1,TRBJ2-7,many,TRBD2,13,CASSDGLAGQQYF,TGTGCCAGCAGCGACGGACTAGCGGGACAGCAGTACTTC
TRBV5-6,TRBJ2-7,NA,NA,12,CASSFGIYEQYF,TGTGCCAGCAGCTTCGGGATATACGAGCAGTACTTC
TRBV20-1,TRBJ1-1,few,NA,14,CSAKGGSGKTEAFF,TGCAGTGCTAAAGGGGGGAGCGGAAAAACTGAAGCTTTCTTT
TRBV4-2,TRBJ2-1,few,NA,17,CASSRPGGRLAFGEQFF,TGTGCCAGCAGCCGACCTGGGGGGAGGTTAGCGTTCGGTGAGCAGTTCTTC
TRBV5-5,TRBJ2-7,many,NA,17,CASSLASGGHISYEQYF,TGTGCCAGCAGCTTGGCCTCGGGGGGACACATATCCTACGAGCAGTACTTC
TRBV6-5,TRBJ2-7,many,NA,14,CASSYSGHPYEQYF,TGTGCCAGCAGTTACTCGGGCCACCCCTACGAGCAGTACTTC
TRBV10-3,TRBJ2-1,many,NA,14,CAISVLRGNNEQFF,TGTGCCATCAGTGTTTTGCGGGGTAACAATGAGCAGTTCTTC
TRBV20-1,TRBJ1-2,NA,NA,11,CSARIGNGYTF,TGCAGTGCTAGGATAGGAAATGGCTACACCTTC
TRBV20-1,TRBJ1-5,NA,TRBD1,16,CSATKPDRYSNQPQHF,TGCAGTGCTACAAAACCGGACAGGTATAGCAATCAGCCCCAGCATTTT
TRBV2,TRBJ2-2,NA,NA,14,CASKSTQVTGELFF,TGTGCCAGCAAATCCACCCAGGTTACCGGGGAGCTGTTTTTT
TRBV7-2,TRBJ2-5,few,NA,14,CASRPGGGQETQYF,TGTGCCAGCAGACCAGGGGGGGGTCAAGAGACCCAGTACTTC
TRBV28,TRBJ2-2,NA,NA,14,CASSLQPLSRELFF,TGTGCCAGCAGTTTGCAACCCCTGTCCCGGGAGCTGTTTTTT
TRBV7-2,TRBJ1-1,many,TRBD1,14,CASSPYRDSNVAFF,TGTGCCAGCAGTCCTTACCGGGACAGTAATGTAGCTTTCTTT
TRBV6-1,TRBJ1-1,NA,NA,12,CASSEGTGKAFF,TGTGCCAGCAGTGAAGGGACGGGGAAAGCTTTCTTT
TRBV12-3/TRBV12-4,TRBJ2-7,many,NA,12,CASRIWVYEQYF,TGTGCCAGCCGAATTTGGGTCTACGAGCAGTACTTC
TRBV6-5,TRBJ2-7,NA,TRBD1,12,CASSTRQGGIYF,TGTGCCAGCAGTACCAGACAGGGTGGGATTTACTTC
TRBV18,TRBJ1-1,NA,NA,14,CASSPLDTNTEAFF,TGTGCCAGCTCACCCTTAGACACCAACACTGAAGCTTTCTTT
TRBV12-3/TRBV12-4,TRBJ2-3,many,NA,14,CASSFSSGGDTQYF,TGTGCCAGCAGTTTTTCCTCCGGGGGAGATACGCAGTATTTT
TRBV27,TRBJ2-7,many,NA,14,CASSTPGLTYEQYF,TGTGCCAGCAGCACCCCGGGACTCACCTACGAGCAGTACTTC
TRBV5-1,TRBJ2-3,many,TRBD2,15,CASAVLAGGADTQYF,TGCGCCAGCGCGGTCCTAGCGGGAGGTGCAGATACGCAGTATTTT
TRBV30,TRBJ1-4,NA,NA,12,CAWSVQGKKLFF,TGTGCCTGGAGTGTACAAGGGAAGAAACTGTTTTTT
TRBV6-2/TRBV6-3,TRBJ1-5,few,NA,16,CASGRTTAVRNQPQHF,TGTGCGAGCGGCAGGACAACAGCGGTACGCAATCAGCCCCAGCATTTT
TRBV20-1,TRBJ2-3,few,NA,15,CSARDGREGTDTQYF,TGCAGTGCTAGAGATGGCAGGGAAGGCACAGATACGCAGTATTTT
TRBV28,TRBJ1-2,NA,NA,17,CASSLGTEEDAIYGYTF,TGTGCCAGCAGTTTAGGGACGGAGGAAGACGCAATCTATGGCTACACCTTC
TRBV5-5,TRBJ2-3,NA,NA,15,CASSFGGTSTDTQYF,TGTGCCAGCAGCTTCGGCGGGACCAGCACAGATACGCAGTATTTT
TRBV29-1,TRBJ1-4,many,TRBD1,13,CSVGAGGGEKLFF,TGCAGCGTTGGGGCAGGGGGCGGTGAAAAACTGTTTTTT
TRBV6-1,TRBJ1-2,few,NA,13,CASSLAGDVGYTF,TGTGCCAGCAGTCTGGCAGGGGATGTTGGCTACACCTTC
TRBV5-1,TRBJ1-4,NA,NA,15,CASSLETATNEKLFF,TGCGCCAGCAGCTTGGAGACGGCAACTAATGAAAAACTGTTTTTT